Sequencing of this T cell receptor (beta chain) was carried out in a study of T cell repertoires in cytomegalovirus infection. Points on this clonotype: Its target is unknown.

Germline CDR1 is SGHNT and CDR2 is YYREEE (reference sequence). V was pared by 0 bases and J by 1 base, with 5 bases of the junction left unmatched. This CDR3 has 16 residues. TCRdb reprocessed the reads via MiXCR and lists one record per CDR3 protein. This sample carries about 570,000 distinct CDR3 sequences, around two fifths of them seen once, and the ten largest clones take roughly 50%. General study findings and limits: What dominated the ex vivo response were HLA-C-restricted CMV-specific TCR beta clonotypes.

The sequence was collected from a human donor in good health (CMV status not recorded). Some clones in this sample may be carry-over from other donors' samples. The gene calls are TRBV5-4 and TRBJ2-5; 8 bases are a match to TRBD2. The sequencing here drew on cultured PBMCs, taken from culture after CMV antigen stimulation. CDR3 bases: TGTGCCAGCAGCTTGGTGGGACTAGGGGCCCAAGAGACCCAGTACTTC. This translates into CASSLVGLGAQETQYF.